This T cell receptor (beta chain) was sequenced for a study of glioma-infiltrating T cells after dendritic cell vaccination. This CDR3 has 15 amino acids. Losses at the gene ends were 2 bases for V and 6 bases for J; bases not matched to a gene: 4. The germline V gene encodes CDR1 SGHRS and CDR2 YFSETQ. Measured with immunoSEQ multiplex PCR; TCRdb has only the in-frame clones, and not every one. The repertoire holds about 82,000 clones, with about 90% as singletons. The source is a human donor with glioblastoma. The chain joins TRBV5-1 to TRBJ2-1; 11 nucleotides align to TRBD1. The input for sequencing was blood, taken before dendritic cell vaccination. The CDR3 region has the DNA TGCGCCAGCAGCTTCCGGGACAGGGGGTTCAATGAGCAGTTCTTC. The encoded protein is CASSFRDRGFNEQFF.